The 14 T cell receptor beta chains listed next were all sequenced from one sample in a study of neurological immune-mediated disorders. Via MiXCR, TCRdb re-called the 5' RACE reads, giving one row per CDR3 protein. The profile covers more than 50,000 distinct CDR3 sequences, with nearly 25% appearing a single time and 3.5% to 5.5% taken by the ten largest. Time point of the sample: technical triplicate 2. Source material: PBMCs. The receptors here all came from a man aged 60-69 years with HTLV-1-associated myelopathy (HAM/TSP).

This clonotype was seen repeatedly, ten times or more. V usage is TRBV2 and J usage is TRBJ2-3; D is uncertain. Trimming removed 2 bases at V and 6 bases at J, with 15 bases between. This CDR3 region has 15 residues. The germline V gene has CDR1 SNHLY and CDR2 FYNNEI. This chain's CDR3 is CASSEMGPRADTQYF. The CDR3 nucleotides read TGTGCCAGCAGTGAAATGGGCCCCCGGGCCGATACGCAGTATTTT.

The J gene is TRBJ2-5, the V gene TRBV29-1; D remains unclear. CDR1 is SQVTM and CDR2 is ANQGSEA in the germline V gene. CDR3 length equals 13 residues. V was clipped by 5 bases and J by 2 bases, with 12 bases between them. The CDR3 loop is CSVIGPEQETQYF. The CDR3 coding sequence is TGCAGCGTTATCGGGCCGGAACAAGAGACCCAGTACTTC.

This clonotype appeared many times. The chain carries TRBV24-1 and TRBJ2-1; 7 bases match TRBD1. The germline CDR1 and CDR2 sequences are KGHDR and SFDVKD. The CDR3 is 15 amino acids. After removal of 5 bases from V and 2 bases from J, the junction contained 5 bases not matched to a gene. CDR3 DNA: TGTGCCACCAGTGGCCGGGACAGACCCTACAATGAGCAGTTCTTC. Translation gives CATSGRDRPYNEQFF.

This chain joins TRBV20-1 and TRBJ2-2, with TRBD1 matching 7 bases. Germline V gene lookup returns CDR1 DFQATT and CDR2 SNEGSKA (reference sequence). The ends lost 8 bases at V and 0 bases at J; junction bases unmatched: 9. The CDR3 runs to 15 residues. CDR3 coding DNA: TGCAGTTCCGATAGGGGGCGAGCGAACACCGGGGAGCTGTTTTTT. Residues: CSSDRGRANTGELFF.

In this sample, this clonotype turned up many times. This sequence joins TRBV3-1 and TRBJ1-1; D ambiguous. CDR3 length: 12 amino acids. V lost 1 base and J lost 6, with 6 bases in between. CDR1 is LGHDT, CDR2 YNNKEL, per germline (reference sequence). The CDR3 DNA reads TGTGCCAGCAGCCAAGGGGGAGCTGAAGCTTTCTTT. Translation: CASSQGGAEAFF.

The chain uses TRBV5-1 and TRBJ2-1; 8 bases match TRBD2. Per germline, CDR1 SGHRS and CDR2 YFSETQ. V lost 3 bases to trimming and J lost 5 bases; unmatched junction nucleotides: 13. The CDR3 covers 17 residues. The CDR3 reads CASSWNPGGRVNNEQFF. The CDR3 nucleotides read TGCGCCAGCAGCTGGAATCCGGGAGGGCGGGTTAACAATGAGCAGTTCTTC.

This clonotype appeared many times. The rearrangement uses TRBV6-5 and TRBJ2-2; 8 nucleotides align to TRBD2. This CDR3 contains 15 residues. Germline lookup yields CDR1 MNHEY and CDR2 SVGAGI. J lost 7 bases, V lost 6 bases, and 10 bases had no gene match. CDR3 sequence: CASRASGRAIGELFF. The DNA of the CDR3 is TGTGCCAGCAGGGCGTCCGGGAGGGCCATCGGGGAGCTGTTTTTT.

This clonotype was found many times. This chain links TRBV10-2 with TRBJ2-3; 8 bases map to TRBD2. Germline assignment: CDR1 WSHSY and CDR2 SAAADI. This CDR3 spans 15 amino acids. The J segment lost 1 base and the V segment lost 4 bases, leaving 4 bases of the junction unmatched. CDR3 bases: TGCGCCAGCAGTGCGGGTAGCGGGGGCACAGATACGCAGTATTTT. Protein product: CASSAGSGGTDTQYF.

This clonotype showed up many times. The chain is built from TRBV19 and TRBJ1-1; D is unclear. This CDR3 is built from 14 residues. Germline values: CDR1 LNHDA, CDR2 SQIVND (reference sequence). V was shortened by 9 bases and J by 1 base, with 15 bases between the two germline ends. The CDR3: CASHPPGPNTEAFF. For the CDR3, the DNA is TGTGCCAGCCACCCCCCCGGACCGAACACTGAAGCTTTCTTT. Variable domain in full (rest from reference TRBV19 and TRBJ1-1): DGGITQSPKYLFRKEGQNVTLSCEQNLNHDAMYWYRQDPGQGLRLIYYSQIVNDFQKGDIAEGYSVSREKKESFPLTVTSAQKNPTAFYLCASHPPGPNTEAFFGQGTRLTVV.

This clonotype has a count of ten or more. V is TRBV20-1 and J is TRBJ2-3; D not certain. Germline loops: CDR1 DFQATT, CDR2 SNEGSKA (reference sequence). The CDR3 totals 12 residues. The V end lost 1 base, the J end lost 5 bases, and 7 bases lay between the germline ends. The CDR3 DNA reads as TGCAGTGCTAGAGTCAAGCGAGATACGCAGTATTTT. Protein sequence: CSARVKRDTQYF.

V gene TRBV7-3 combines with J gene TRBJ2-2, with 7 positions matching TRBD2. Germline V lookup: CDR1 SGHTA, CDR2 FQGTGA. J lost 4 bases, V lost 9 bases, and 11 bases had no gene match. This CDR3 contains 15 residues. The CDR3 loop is CASSALGGGTGELFF. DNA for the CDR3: TGTGCCAGTAGCGCCCTCGGCGGGGGCACCGGGGAGCTGTTTTTT.

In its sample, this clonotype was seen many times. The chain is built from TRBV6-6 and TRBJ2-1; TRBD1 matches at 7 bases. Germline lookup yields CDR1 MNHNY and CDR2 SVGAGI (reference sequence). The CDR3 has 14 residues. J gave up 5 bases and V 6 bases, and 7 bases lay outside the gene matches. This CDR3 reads CASRFRDSHNEQFF. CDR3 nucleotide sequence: TGTGCCAGCAGATTCCGGGACAGCCACAATGAGCAGTTCTTC.

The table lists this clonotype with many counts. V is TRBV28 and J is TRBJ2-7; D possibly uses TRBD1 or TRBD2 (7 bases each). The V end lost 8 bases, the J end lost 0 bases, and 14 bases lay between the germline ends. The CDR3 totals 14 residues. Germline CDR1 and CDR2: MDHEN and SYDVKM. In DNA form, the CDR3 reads TGTGCCAGCCAGGGGGGAGGGGACTCCTACGAGCAGTACTTC. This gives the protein CASQGGGDSYEQYF.

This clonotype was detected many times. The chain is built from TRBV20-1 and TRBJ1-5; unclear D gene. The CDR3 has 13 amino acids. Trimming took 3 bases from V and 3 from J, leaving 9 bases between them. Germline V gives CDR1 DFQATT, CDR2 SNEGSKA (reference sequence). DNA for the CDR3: TGCAGTGCTAGCGTGGCAGACAATCAGCCCCAGCATTTT. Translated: CSASVADNQPQHF.